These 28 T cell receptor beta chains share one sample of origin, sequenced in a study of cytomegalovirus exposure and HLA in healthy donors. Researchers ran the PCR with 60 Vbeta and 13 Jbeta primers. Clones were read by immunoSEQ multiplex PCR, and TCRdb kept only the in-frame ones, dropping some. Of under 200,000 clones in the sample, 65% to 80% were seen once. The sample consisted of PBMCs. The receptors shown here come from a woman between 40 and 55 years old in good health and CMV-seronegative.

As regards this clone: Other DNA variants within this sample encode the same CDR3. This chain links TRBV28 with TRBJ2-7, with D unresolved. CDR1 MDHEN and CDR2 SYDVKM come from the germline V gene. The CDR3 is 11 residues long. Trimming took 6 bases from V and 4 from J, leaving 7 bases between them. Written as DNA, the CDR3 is TGTGCCAGCAGCTCCGCGTACGAGCAGTACTTC. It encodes CASSSAYEQYF.

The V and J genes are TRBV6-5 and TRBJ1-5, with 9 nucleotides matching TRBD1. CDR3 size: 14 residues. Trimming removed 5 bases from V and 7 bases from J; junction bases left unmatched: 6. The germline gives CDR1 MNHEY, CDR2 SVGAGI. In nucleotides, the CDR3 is TGTGCCAGCAGTCCGACAGGGGGTGGCCAGCCCCAGCATTTT. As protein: CASSPTGGGQPQHF.

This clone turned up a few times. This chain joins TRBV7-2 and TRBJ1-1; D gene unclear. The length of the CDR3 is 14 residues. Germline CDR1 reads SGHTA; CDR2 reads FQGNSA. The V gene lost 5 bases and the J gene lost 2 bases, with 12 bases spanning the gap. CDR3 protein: CASSRESLNTEAFF. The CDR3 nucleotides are TGTGCCAGCAGCCGTGAGTCCTTAAACACTGAAGCTTTCTTT.

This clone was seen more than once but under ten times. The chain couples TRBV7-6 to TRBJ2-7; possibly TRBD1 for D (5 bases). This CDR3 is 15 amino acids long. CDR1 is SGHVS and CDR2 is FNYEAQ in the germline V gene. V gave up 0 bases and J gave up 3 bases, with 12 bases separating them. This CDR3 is CASSLAGVINYEQYF. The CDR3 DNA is TGTGCCAGCAGCTTAGCAGGGGTGATCAACTACGAGCAGTACTTC.

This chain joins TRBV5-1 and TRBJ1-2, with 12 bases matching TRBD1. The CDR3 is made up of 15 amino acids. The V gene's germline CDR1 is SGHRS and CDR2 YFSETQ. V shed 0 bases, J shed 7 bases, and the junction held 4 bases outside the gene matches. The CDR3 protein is CASSLGGQGAGGYTF. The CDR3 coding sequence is TGCGCCAGCAGCTTGGGGGGACAGGGGGCCGGTGGCTACACCTTC.

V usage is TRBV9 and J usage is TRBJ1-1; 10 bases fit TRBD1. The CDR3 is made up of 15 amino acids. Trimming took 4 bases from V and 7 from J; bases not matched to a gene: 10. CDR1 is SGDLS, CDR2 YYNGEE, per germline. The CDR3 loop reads CASSPVGQGFGEAFF. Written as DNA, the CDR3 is TGTGCCAGCAGCCCCGTGGGACAGGGGTTTGGTGAAGCTTTCTTT.

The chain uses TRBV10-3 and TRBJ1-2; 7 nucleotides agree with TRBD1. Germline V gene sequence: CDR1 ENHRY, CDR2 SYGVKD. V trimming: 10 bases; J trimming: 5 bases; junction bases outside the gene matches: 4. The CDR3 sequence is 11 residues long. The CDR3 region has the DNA TGTGCCAGTCAGGGGGTTTATGGCTACACCTTC. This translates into CASQGVYGYTF.

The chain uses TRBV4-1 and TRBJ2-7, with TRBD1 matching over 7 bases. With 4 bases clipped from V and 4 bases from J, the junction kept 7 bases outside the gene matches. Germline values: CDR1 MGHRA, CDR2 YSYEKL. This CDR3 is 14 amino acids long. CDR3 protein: CASSPRQGEYEQYF. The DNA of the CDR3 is TGCGCCAGCAGCCCCAGACAGGGAGAGTACGAGCAGTACTTC.

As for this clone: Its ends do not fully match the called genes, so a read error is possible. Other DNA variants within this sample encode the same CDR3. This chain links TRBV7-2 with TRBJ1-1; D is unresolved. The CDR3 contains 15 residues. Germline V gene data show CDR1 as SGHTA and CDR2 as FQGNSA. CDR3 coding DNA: TGCGCCAGCAGCCACATTAGGAGGACGGACACTGAAGCTTTCTTT. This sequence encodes CASSHIRRTDTEAFF.

The CDR3 DNA reads as TGCGCCAGCAGCTTGGCTGCAGAATCCTACGAGCAGTACTTC. This sequence encodes CASSLAAESYEQYF. The rearrangement uses TRBV5-1 and TRBJ2-7; no reliable D call. The CDR3 length is 14 residues. V gave up 0 bases and J gave up 1 base, with 8 bases separating them. Germline CDR1 and CDR2: SGHRS and YFSETQ.

CDR3 DNA: TGTGCCAGCAGCTTAGATAGCGGGGGCCGCTCCTACAATGAGCAGTTCTTC. It is translated as CASSLDSGGRSYNEQFF. V usage is TRBV11-3 and J usage is TRBJ2-1; TRBD2 aligns across 9 bases. Per germline, CDR1 SGHNT and CDR2 YENEEA. V trimming: 0 bases; J trimming: 0 bases; junction bases outside the gene matches: 3. The CDR3 consists of 17 residues.

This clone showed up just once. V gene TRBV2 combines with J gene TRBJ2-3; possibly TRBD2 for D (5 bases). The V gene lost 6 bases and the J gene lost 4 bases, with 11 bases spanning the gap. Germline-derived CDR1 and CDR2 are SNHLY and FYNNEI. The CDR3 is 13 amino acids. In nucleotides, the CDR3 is TGTGCCAGCAGGAGGACTGCGCCAGATACGCAGTATTTT. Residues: CASRRTAPDTQYF.

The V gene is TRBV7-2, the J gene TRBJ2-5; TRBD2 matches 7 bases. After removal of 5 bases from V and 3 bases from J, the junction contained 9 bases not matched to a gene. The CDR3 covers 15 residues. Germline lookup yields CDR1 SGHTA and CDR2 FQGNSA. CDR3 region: CASSGETSIKETQYF. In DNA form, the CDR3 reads TGTGCCAGCAGCGGGGAGACTAGCATTAAAGAGACCCAGTACTTC. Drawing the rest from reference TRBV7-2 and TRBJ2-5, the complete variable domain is GAGVSQSPSNKVTEKGKDVELRCDPISGHTALYWYRQSLGQGLEFLIYFQGNSAPDKSGLPSDRFSAERTGGSVSTLTIQRTQQEDSAVYLCASSGETSIKETQYFGPGTRLLVL.

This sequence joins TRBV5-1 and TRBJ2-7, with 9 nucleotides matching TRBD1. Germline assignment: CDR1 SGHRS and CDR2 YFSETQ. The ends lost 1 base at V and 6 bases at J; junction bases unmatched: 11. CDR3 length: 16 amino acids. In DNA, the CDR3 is TGCGCCAGCAGCTTGTTTGGCCCCGGGACAGGGACCGAGCAGTACTTC. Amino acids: CASSLFGPGTGTEQYF.

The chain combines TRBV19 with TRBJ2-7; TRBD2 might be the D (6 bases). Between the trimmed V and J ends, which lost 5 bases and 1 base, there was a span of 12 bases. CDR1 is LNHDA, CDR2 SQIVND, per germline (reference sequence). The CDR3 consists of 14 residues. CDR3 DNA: TGTGCCAGTAGTCTTAGCGGACCTTCCTACGAGCAGTACTTC. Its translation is CASSLSGPSYEQYF.

CDR3: CASSSGLGRQPQHF. CDR3 coding DNA: TGTGCCAGCAGTTCAGGATTGGGGCGGCAGCCCCAGCATTTT. The J gene is TRBJ1-5, the V gene TRBV28, with TRBD1 as a possible D gene (5 bases). There are 14 residues in the CDR3. V gave up 4 bases and J gave up 7 bases, with 14 bases separating them. Germline lookup yields CDR1 MDHEN and CDR2 SYDVKM.

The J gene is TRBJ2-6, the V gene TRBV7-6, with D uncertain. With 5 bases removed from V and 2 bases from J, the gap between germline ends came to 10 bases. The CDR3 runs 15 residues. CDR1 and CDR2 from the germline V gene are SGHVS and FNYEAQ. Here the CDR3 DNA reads TGTGCCAGCAGCCCACTGGGCACTGGGGCCAACGTCCTGACTTTC. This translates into CASSPLGTGANVLTF.

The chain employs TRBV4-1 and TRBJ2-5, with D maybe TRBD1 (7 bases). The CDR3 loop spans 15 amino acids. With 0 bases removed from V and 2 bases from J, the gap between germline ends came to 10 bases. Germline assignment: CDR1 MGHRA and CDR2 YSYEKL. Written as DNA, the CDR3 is TGCGCCAGCAGCCAAGAACAGGGGAGGCAAGAGACCCAGTACTTC. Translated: CASSQEQGRQETQYF.

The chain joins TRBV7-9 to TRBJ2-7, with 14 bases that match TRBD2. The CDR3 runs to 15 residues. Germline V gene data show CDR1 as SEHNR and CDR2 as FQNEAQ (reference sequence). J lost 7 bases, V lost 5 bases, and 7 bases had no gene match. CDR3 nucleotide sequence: TGTGCCAGCAGCCGACTAGCGGGAGGGCCGGAGGAGCAGTACTTC. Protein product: CASSRLAGGPEEQYF.

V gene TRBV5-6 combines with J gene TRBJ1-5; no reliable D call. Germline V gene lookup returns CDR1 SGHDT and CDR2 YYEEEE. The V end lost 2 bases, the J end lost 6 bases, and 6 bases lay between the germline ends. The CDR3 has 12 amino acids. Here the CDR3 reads CASSFSGQPQHF. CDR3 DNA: TGTGCCAGCAGCTTCTCCGGTCAGCCCCAGCATTTT. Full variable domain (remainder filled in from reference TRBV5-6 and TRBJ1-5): DAGVTQSPTHLIKTRGQQVTLRCSPKSGHDTVSWYQQALGQGPQFIFQYYEEEERQRGNFPDRFSGHQFPNYSSELNVNALLLGDSALYLCASSFSGQPQHFGDGTRLSIL.

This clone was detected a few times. The CDR3 sequence: CAWSVYVGAVGEQFF. The CDR3 region has the DNA TGTGCCTGGAGTGTATACGTGGGAGCCGTGGGTGAGCAGTTCTTC. This chain links TRBV30 with TRBJ2-1, with D possibly matching TRBD2 (5 bases). This CDR3 has 15 residues. CDR1 GTSNPN and CDR2 SVGIG come from the germline V gene (reference sequence). Trimming stripped 0 bases from V and 9 bases from J, with 18 bases between.

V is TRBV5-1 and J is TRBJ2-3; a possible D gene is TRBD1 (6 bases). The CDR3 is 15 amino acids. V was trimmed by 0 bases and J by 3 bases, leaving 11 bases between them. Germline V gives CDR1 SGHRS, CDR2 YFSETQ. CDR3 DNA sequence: TGCGCCAGCAGCTTGGATGGGGGCCGGACAGATACGCAGTATTTT. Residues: CASSLDGGRTDTQYF.

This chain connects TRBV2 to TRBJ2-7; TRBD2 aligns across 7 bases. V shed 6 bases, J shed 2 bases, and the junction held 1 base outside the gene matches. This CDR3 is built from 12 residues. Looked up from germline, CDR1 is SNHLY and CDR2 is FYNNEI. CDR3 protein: CASRGGAYEQYF. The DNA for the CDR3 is TGTGCCAGCAGGGGAGGGGCCTACGAGCAGTACTTC.

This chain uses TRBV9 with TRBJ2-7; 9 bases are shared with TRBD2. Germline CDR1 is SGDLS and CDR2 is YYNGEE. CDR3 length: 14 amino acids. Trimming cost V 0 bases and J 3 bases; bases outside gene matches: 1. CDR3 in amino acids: CASSVDSGGYEQYF. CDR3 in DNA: TGTGCCAGCAGCGTAGATAGCGGGGGCTACGAGCAGTACTTC.

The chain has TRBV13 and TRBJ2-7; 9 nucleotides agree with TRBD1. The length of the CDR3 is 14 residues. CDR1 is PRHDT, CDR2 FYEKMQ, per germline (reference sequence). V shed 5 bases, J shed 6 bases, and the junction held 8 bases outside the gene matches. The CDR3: CASSTKTGGGEQYF. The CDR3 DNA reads TGTGCCAGCAGCACGAAAACAGGGGGCGGCGAGCAGTACTTC.

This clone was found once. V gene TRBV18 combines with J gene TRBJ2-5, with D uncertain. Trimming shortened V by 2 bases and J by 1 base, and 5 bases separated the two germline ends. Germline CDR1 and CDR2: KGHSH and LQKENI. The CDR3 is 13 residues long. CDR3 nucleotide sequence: TGTGCCAGCTCACCAGGGCTCCAAGAGACCCAGTACTTC. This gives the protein CASSPGLQETQYF.

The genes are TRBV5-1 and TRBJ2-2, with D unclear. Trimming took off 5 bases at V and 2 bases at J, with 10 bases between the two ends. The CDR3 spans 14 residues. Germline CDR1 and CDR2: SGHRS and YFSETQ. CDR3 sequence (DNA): TGCGCCAGCAGAAGCGACGGAAACACCGGGGAGCTGTTTTTT. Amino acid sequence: CASRSDGNTGELFF.

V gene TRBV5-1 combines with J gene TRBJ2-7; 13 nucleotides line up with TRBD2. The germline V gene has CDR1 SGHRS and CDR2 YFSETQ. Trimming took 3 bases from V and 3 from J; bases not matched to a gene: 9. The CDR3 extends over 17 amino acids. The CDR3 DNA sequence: TGCGCCAGCAGCTGGGGGGGGACTAGCGGGACCCGCTACGAGCAGTACTTC. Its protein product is CASSWGGTSGTRYEQYF.